A selection of T cell receptor beta chains follows, all from one sample in a study of cytomegalovirus exposure and HLA in healthy donors. TCRdb's copy holds only in-frame clones and misses some; the assay was immunoSEQ multiplex PCR. The sample totals around 130,000 clones. The sequencing input was PBMCs. These receptor sequences come from a woman in her sixties in good health and CMV-seronegative. The CDR3 runs from the conserved cysteine through the conserved F or W. D genes are given only for firm matches.

d_gene	v_gene	j_gene	len	CDR3nt	CDR3aa
-	TRBV10-3	TRBJ1-5	15	TGTGCCATCAGTGACCCTTACAATAGCAATCAGCCCCAGCATTTT	CAISDPYNSNQPQHF
-	TRBV9	TRBJ2-1	15	TGTGCCAGCAGCGTACGAGATAGCTCCTACAATGAGCAGTTCTTC	CASSVRDSSYNEQFF
TRBD2	TRBV7-6	TRBJ2-7	15	TGTGCCAGCAGCTCGACAGGACTAGCGGGAGTCAAGCAGTACTTC	CASSSTGLAGVKQYF
TRBD1	TRBV6-5	TRBJ2-1	14	TGTGCCAGCAGCCGGGACAGGGTTGGAAATGAGCAGTTCTTC	CASSRDRVGNEQFF
-	TRBV29-1	TRBJ2-7	12	TGCAGCGTGAGGGGGACAACCTACGAGCAGTACTTC	CSVRGTTYEQYF
TRBD1	TRBV15	TRBJ1-4	15	TGTGCCACCAGCAGAGAAGGACAGGGAATTGAAAAACTGTTTTTT	CATSREGQGIEKLFF
-	TRBV6-1	TRBJ1-2	16	TGTGCCAGCAGTGAAAACAGGGCGGCGATAGTCTATGGCTACACCTTC	CASSENRAAIVYGYTF
-	TRBV7-3	TRBJ2-3	15	TGTGCCAGCAGCTTAAGTCCGCGGGGCACAGATACGCAGTATTTT	CASSLSPRGTDTQYF
TRBD2	TRBV29-1	TRBJ2-2	12	TGCAGCGCGCCCGGGGGGGCCGGGGAGCTGTTTTTT	CSAPGGAGELFF
TRBD2	TRBV6-5	TRBJ2-3	16	TGTGCCAGCAGTTACCGCCCTAGCGGGGGCACAGATACGCAGTATTTT	CASSYRPSGGTDTQYF
-	TRBV2	TRBJ2-3	14	TGTGCCAGCAGTGAGTGGCAGGGATCAGATACGCAGTATTTT	CASSEWQGSDTQYF
TRBD2	TRBV6-6	TRBJ2-7	16	TGTGCCAGCAGTTACTCGGGACTAGCGGGGGGGGCCGAGCAGTACTTC	CASSYSGLAGGAEQYF
TRBD2	TRBV18	TRBJ2-7	15	TGTGCCAGCTCTCGCGGCGGTAGCGGGGGTTACGAGCAGTACTTC	CASSRGGSGGYEQYF
TRBD1	TRBV10-3	TRBJ1-5	14	TGTGCCATCAGAGATGGACAGGGCGGTCAGCCCCAGCATTTT	CAIRDGQGGQPQHF
TRBD1	TRBV10-3	TRBJ1-2	14	TGTGCCATCAGTGAGCGAGGGGGCCCCTATGGCTACACCTTC	CAISERGGPYGYTF